The 12 T cell receptor beta chains below all came from one sample that was sequenced in a study of cytomegalovirus exposure and HLA in healthy donors. The primer mix had 60 Vbeta and 13 Jbeta primers. Libraries were prepared by immunoSEQ multiplex PCR; TCRdb keeps only in-frame clonotypes and omits some of them. The table lists 160,000 or so clones, around four fifths of them singletons. The sample was PBMCs. These receptors were collected from a woman under 40 in good health and CMV-seronegative.

The chain joins TRBV2 to TRBJ2-2; the D gene is possibly TRBD2 (6 bases). In germline, CDR1 is SNHLY, CDR2 FYNNEI. CDR3 length: 15 amino acids. Trimming pared 4 bases from V and 4 bases from J, leaving 13 bases between. Here the CDR3 reads CASSAVLASTGELFF. CDR3 nucleotides: TGTGCCAGCAGTGCCGTTCTAGCGAGCACCGGGGAGCTGTTTTTT.

This chain uses TRBV30 with TRBJ1-2; possibly TRBD1 for D (6 bases). In germline, CDR1 is GTSNPN, CDR2 SVGIG (reference sequence). The CDR3 has 15 residues. Trimming pared 5 bases from V and 0 bases from J, leaving 16 bases between. The CDR3 DNA sequence: TGTGCCTGGGGAATTCCGGGACACACTAACTATGGCTACACCTTC. This codes for CAWGIPGHTNYGYTF.

About this clone itself: This may be a read error: a much more frequent sequence differs by one nucleotide. CDR3 sequence: CASCIRDRGGYDYTF. The CDR3 DNA is TGTGCCAGCTGTATCCGGGACAGGGGAGGCTATGACTACACCTTC. The V gene is TRBV5-6, the J gene TRBJ1-2, with 10 bases identical to TRBD1. The V gene's germline CDR1 is SGHDT and CDR2 YYEEEE. The CDR3 is 15 residues long.

The chain joins TRBV21-1 to TRBJ2-1; the table's D call TRBD1 went unverified against the DNA. TRBV21-1 is a documented pseudogene. There are 12 residues in the CDR3. CDR3 region: CASSKQDNEQFF. The CDR3 DNA sequence: TGTGCCAGCAGCAAACAGGACAATGAGCAGTTCTTC.

V is TRBV15 and J is TRBJ2-7; D gene ambiguous. The CDR3 spans 14 residues. Germline V lookup: CDR1 LNHNV, CDR2 YYDKDF (reference sequence). V lost 5 bases and J lost 5, with 16 bases in between. The CDR3 protein is CATSPQTLPDEQYF. For the CDR3, the DNA is TGTGCCACCAGCCCCCAGACTCTCCCCGACGAGCAGTACTTC.

Only one count was recorded for this clone. The chain is built from TRBV2 and TRBJ2-7; 7 bases are shared with TRBD1. Germline assignment: CDR1 SNHLY and CDR2 FYNNEI. V trimming: 1 base; J trimming: 2 bases; junction bases outside the gene matches: 5. The CDR3 length is 15 residues. In DNA form, the CDR3 reads TGTGCCAGCAGTGAAGGACAGGGCCGAACCTACGAGCAGTACTTC. It translates to CASSEGQGRTYEQYF.

The chain carries TRBV6-1 and TRBJ1-5; TRBD1 matches 7 bases. The CDR3 runs 15 residues. Germline V gene sequence: CDR1 MNHNS, CDR2 SASEGT. V gave up 7 bases and J gave up 1 base; unmatched junction bases: 7. The CDR3 spells CASTLPGQSNQPQHF. CDR3 sequence (DNA): TGTGCCAGCACCTTACCGGGACAGAGCAATCAGCCCCAGCATTTT.

The rearrangement links TRBV28 to TRBJ2-3; 7 bases align to TRBD1. CDR3 size: 20 residues. CDR1 is MDHEN and CDR2 is SYDVKM in the germline V gene. J gave up 1 base and V 5 bases, and 21 bases lay outside the gene matches. In nucleotides, the CDR3 is TGTGCCAGCAGTCACCCAGGGACAGCGGAAGAGGGTAGCGGCACAGATACGCAGTATTTT. Translated: CASSHPGTAEEGSGTDTQYF.

This sequence joins TRBV5-1 and TRBJ1-3, with 8 nucleotides matching TRBD1. The CDR3 length is 14 residues. From germline, CDR1 is SGHRS and CDR2 YFSETQ. V lost 4 bases, J lost 2 bases, and 2 bases stayed unmatched. CDR3: CASSVGQAGNTIYF. CDR3 nucleotide sequence: TGCGCCAGCAGCGTGGGACAGGCTGGAAACACCATATATTTT. Full variable domain (remainder filled in from reference TRBV5-1 and TRBJ1-3): KAGVTQTPRYLIKTRGQQVTLSCSPISGHRSVSWYQQTPGQGLQFLFEYFSETQRNKGNFPGRFSGRQFSNSRSEMNVSTLELGDSALYLCASSVGQAGNTIYFGEGSWLTVV.

The rearrangement joins TRBV6-5 to TRBJ2-7; D might be TRBD1 (6 bases). The length of the CDR3 is 15 residues. V dropped 0 bases and J dropped 0 bases, with 9 bases sitting between them. CDR1 is MNHEY and CDR2 is SVGAGI in the germline V gene. Written as DNA, the CDR3 is TGTGCCAGCAGTTACTCAGGGGGTTCCTCCTACGAGCAGTACTTC. Its protein is CASSYSGGSSYEQYF.

This clone was seen a few times. The V and J genes are TRBV5-8 and TRBJ2-1; D is possibly TRBD1 (6 bases). The CDR3 spans 13 residues. Trimming removed 2 bases from V and 9 bases from J, with 12 bases in between. Germline CDR1 and CDR2: SGHTS and YDEGEE. The CDR3 region has the DNA TGTGCCAGCAGCTTTAGGGGGAAGGGTGAGCAGTTCTTC. Translation: CASSFRGKGEQFF. Based on the CDR3 plus reference TRBV5-8 and TRBJ2-1, the full variable domain is EAGVTQSPTHLIKTRGQQATLRCSPISGHTSVYWYQQALGLGLQFLLWYDEGEERNRGNFPPRFSGRQFPNYSSELNVNALELEDSALYLCASSFRGKGEQFFGPGTRLTVL.

The rearrangement joins TRBV7-6 to TRBJ1-3; 10 nucleotides line up with TRBD1. The CDR3 sequence is 15 residues long. V was pared by 3 bases and J by 2 bases, with 1 base of the junction left unmatched. Germline V gene data show CDR1 as SGHVS and CDR2 as FNYEAQ. The CDR3 DNA is TGTGCCAGCAGCTTTGGACAGGGGGCTGGAAACACCATATATTTT. It encodes CASSFGQGAGNTIYF.